The rows below give T cell receptor beta chains drawn from one sample of a study of OX40 agonist ivuxolimab in advanced cancers. Data came from immunoSEQ multiplex PCR; TCRdb stores just in-frame clones and leaves some out. The sample yields tens of thousands of clones, 80% to 85% seen once. The specimen comprised CD4+ or CD8+ T cells sorted from blood, sampled in a trial of the OX40 agonist ivuxolimab. Source of these receptors: an adult with an advanced solid tumor such as melanoma, head and neck, liver or kidney cancer. Both conserved end residues are part of each CDR3. The D gene is left open where the match is weak. Size tells how often a clone was seen (once, few, many) or the class of an expanded clone, and some rows leave it out.

d_call j_call v_call clone_size cdr3_length cdr3_aa cdr3_nt
NA TRBJ1-2 TRBV7-9 few 12 CASSLAAPRLTF TGTGCCAGCAGCTTAGCGGCCCCACGGCTCACCTTC
NA TRBJ1-3 TRBV15 NA 16 CATSRAGTLSGNTIYF TGTGCCACCAGCAGAGCGGGAACTCTCTCTGGAAACACCATATATTTT
TRBD1 TRBJ1-2 TRBV28 NA 16 CASIYGTGGVPGGYTF TGTGCCAGCATCTACGGGACAGGGGGCGTCCCAGGGGGCTACACCTTC
TRBD2 TRBJ2-5 TRBV4-1 NA 15 CASSQDGSGEETQYF TGCGCCAGCAGCCAAGACGGTAGCGGGGAAGAGACCCAGTACTTC
NA TRBJ2-3 TRBV5-1 NA 15 CASSGGPTHTDTQYF TGCGCCAGCAGCGGGGGACCTACCCACACAGATACGCAGTATTTT
NA TRBJ1-6 TRBV28 NA 15 CASSLGGAGNSPLHF TGTGCCAGCAGTTTGGGGGGCGCGGGGAATTCACCCCTCCACTTT
NA TRBJ1-1 TRBV6-5 NA 13 CASSYYKGTEAFF TGTGCCAGCAGTTATTATAAGGGGACGGAAGCTTTCTTT
NA TRBJ2-2 TRBV9 NA 14 CASSVGFLTGELFF TGTGCCAGCAGCGTAGGGTTTTTAACCGGGGAGCTGTTTTTT
NA TRBJ2-7 TRBV10-3 NA 13 CAISPRASYEQYF TGTGCCATCAGTCCGCGGGCTTCCTACGAGCAGTACTTC
NA TRBJ2-5 TRBV5-1 NA 13 CASTVSPSETQYF TGCGCCAGCACGGTATCCCCTTCAGAGACCCAGTACTTC
NA TRBJ1-2 TRBV18 once 14 CASSPPARGHGYTF TGTGCCAGCTCACCACCGGCTAGAGGCCATGGCTACACCTTC
TRBD1 TRBJ2-2 TRBV9 NA 14 CASRGDRGTGELFF TGTGCCAGCAGAGGCGACAGGGGAACCGGGGAGCTGTTTTTT
NA TRBJ1-2 TRBV18 NA 12 CASSPGREGYTF TGTGCCAGCTCACCTGGACGGGAGGGCTACACCTTC
TRBD1 TRBJ1-1 TRBV29-1 NA 13 CSVAGDRGLTAFF TGCAGCGTGGCGGGTGACAGGGGGCTTACGGCTTTCTTT
TRBD2 TRBJ2-1 TRBV9 NA 15 CASSVGRGGLGEQFF TGTGCCAGCAGCGTAGGTCGGGGGGGCCTTGGTGAGCAGTTCTTC
TRBD1 TRBJ2-7 TRBV13 NA 14 CASSRGTGTYEQYF TGTGCCAGCAGCCGCGGGACAGGGACCTACGAGCAGTACTTC
TRBD1 TRBJ1-2 TRBV5-1 NA 13 CASSLAWTGGYTF TGCGCCAGCAGCTTGGCCTGGACAGGTGGCTACACCTTC
TRBD1 TRBJ2-5 TRBV19 NA 15 CASMGGQAALQTQYF TGTGCCAGTATGGGGGGACAGGCCGCACTCCAGACCCAGTACTTC
NA TRBJ1-6 TRBV5-4 NA 15 CASSLEGVDNSPLHF TGTGCCAGCAGCTTGGAAGGGGTGGACAATTCACCCCTCCACTTT
NA TRBJ2-2 TRBV5-6 NA 13 CASSLKRTGELFF TGTGCCAGCAGCTTAAAGAGGACCGGGGAGCTGTTTTTT
TRBD1 TRBJ1-2 TRBV6-5 NA 15 CASRITPGQDYGYTF TGTGCCAGCAGGATTACCCCGGGACAGGACTATGGCTACACCTTC
NA TRBJ1-2 TRBV6-6 NA 15 CASSYSSGKADGYTF TGTGCCAGCAGTTACTCGTCCGGGAAAGCTGATGGCTACACCTTC
NA TRBJ2-2 TRBV4-2 NA 14 CASSPEELSGELFF TGTGCCAGCAGCCCGGAAGAACTGTCCGGGGAGCTGTTTTTT
NA TRBJ1-1 TRBV29-1 once 12 CSVGAQNTEAFF TGCAGCGTTGGGGCCCAGAACACTGAAGCTTTCTTT
NA TRBJ1-3 TRBV28 NA 16 CASSPRQTNSGNTIYF TGTGCCAGCAGTCCCAGACAAACCAACTCTGGAAACACCATATATTTT